This T cell receptor beta chain is drawn from a study of CD8+ T cells in alopecia areata. V lost 6 bases, J lost 2 bases, and 14 bases lay in between. Germline V lookup: CDR1 ENHRY, CDR2 SYGVKD. There are 15 residues in the CDR3. Treatment: oral pan-JAK inhibitor, 5-10 mg twice daily. Following RNA extraction, reverse transcription yielded cDNA that acted as the sequencing template. The data were produced by immunoSEQ multiplex PCR, yet TCRdb's version contains in-frame clones alone and is incomplete. The sample records roughly 120,000 clones, less than 70% being singletons. The source material was CD4+ T cells sorted from blood, sampled at week 24, from a patient treated with tofacitinib. The V gene is TRBV10-3, the J gene TRBJ2-1, with D hard to call. The sequence derives from a human donor with alopecia areata. The chain's CDR3 is CAIRKTGIAYNEQFF. DNA of the CDR3: TGTGCCATCAGGAAGACGGGCATCGCCTACAATGAGCAGTTCTTC.